These 31 T cell receptor beta chains were sequenced from one sample in a study of tumor-infiltrating T cells and Merkel cell polyomavirus. The wider study: CD8+ T cells recognized the Merkel cell polyomavirus KLL epitope.

The method was immunoSEQ multiplex PCR; TCRdb's version includes in-frame clones alone and lacks a portion of them. Seen here are around 25,000 clones, about 90% observed once, and the top ten hold less than 3%. All patients' tumors stained robustly positive for Merkel cell polyomavirus Large T antigen by immunohistochemistry. Input material: lymph node tissue. The receptors were gathered from a man aged 45-60 years with Merkel cell carcinoma.

The CDR3 protein is CASSGGTGENTEAFF. CDR3 coding DNA: TGCGCCAGCAGCGGCGGGACAGGGGAGAACACTGAAGCTTTCTTT. The chain employs TRBV5-1 and TRBJ1-1; 10 nucleotides align to TRBD1. This CDR3 is 15 amino acids long. In germline, CDR1 is SGHRS, CDR2 YFSETQ. The trim removed 4 bases at V and 1 base at J, leaving 4 bases unmatched.

This clone was detected only once. This chain joins TRBV5-1 and TRBJ2-7; TRBD1 agrees at 9 bases. This CDR3 is built from 16 residues. Germline CDR1 and CDR2: SGHRS and YFSETQ. V trimming: 0 bases; J trimming: 0 bases; junction bases outside the gene matches: 4. CDR3 sequence: CASSLARGQGSYEQYF. The CDR3 DNA sequence: TGCGCCAGCAGCTTGGCCCGGGGACAGGGCTCCTACGAGCAGTACTTC.

The V and J genes are TRBV29-1 and TRBJ2-5; 9 bases line up with TRBD2. Germline values: CDR1 SQVTM, CDR2 ANQGSEA. The CDR3 consists of 12 residues. With 7 bases clipped from V and 5 bases from J, the junction kept 5 bases outside the gene matches. In nucleotides, the CDR3 is TGCAGCGGGCGGGAGGGTGTGGAGACCCAGTACTTC. This translates into CSGREGVETQYF.

The chain has TRBV7-9 and TRBJ1-2; D not resolved. The CDR3 extends over 16 amino acids. Germline assignment: CDR1 SEHNR and CDR2 FQNEAQ (reference sequence). V lost 5 bases, J lost 0 bases, and 16 bases lay in between. CDR3: CASSANTPNANYGYTF. DNA for the CDR3: TGTGCCAGCAGCGCCAACACGCCGAACGCTAACTATGGCTACACCTTC. Filled out from reference TRBV7-9 and TRBJ1-2, the complete variable domain reads DTGVSQNPRHKITKRGQNVTFRCDPISEHNRLYWYRQTLGQGPEFLTYFQNEAQLEKSRLLSDRFSAERPKGSFSTLEIQRTEQGDSAMYLCASSANTPNANYGYTFGSGTRLTVV.

The chain has TRBV27 and TRBJ2-7, with 13 positions matching TRBD2. Looked up from germline, CDR1 is MNHEY and CDR2 is SMNVEV (reference sequence). Germline trimming cut 8 bases from V and 2 bases from J; bases unmatched to any gene: 15. CDR3 length: 18 residues. CDR3 residues: CASGLLGTSGVLTYEQYF. DNA of the CDR3: TGTGCCAGCGGGCTTTTAGGGACTAGCGGGGTCCTTACCTACGAGCAGTACTTC.

J is TRBJ2-7 and V is TRBV28; the match to TRBD1 covers 7 bases. The CDR3 is 14 amino acids. Trimming cost V 4 bases and J 2 bases; bases outside gene matches: 5. Per germline, CDR1 MDHEN and CDR2 SYDVKM. The CDR3 protein is CASSSWTGTYEQYF. In nucleotides, the CDR3 is TGTGCCAGCAGTTCCTGGACAGGAACCTACGAGCAGTACTTC.

The chain links TRBV5-1 to TRBJ1-2; a weak D match, TRBD1 (6 bases). V lost 3 bases and J 4 bases, leaving 16 bases between the germline ends. The CDR3 runs 15 residues. The germline gives CDR1 SGHRS, CDR2 YFSETQ. The CDR3 DNA reads TGCGCCAGCAGCTACAACGGACAGTCGATCTATGGCTACACCTTC. Translating gives CASSYNGQSIYGYTF. Combining the CDR3 with reference TRBV5-1 and TRBJ1-2 gives the whole variable domain KAGVTQTPRYLIKTRGQQVTLSCSPISGHRSVSWYQQTPGQGLQFLFEYFSETQRNKGNFPGRFSGRQFSNSRSEMNVSTLELGDSALYLCASSYNGQSIYGYTFGSGTRLTVV.

This rearrangement joins TRBV5-1 to TRBJ2-1, with 7 bases that match TRBD2. V lost 10 bases and J lost 5; bases outside the gene matches: 6. Germline loops: CDR1 SGHRS, CDR2 YFSETQ. The CDR3 consists of 12 residues. The CDR3 spells CAAGLGNNEQFF. CDR3 nucleotides: TGCGCCGCCGGACTAGGTAACAATGAGCAGTTCTTC.

This clone was counted only a few times. CDR3 in amino acids: CANNSSGGNTGELFF. The CDR3 DNA reads TGTGCCAACAACTCTAGCGGGGGGAACACCGGGGAGCTGTTTTTT. The chain couples TRBV10-3 to TRBJ2-2, with 10 bases matching TRBD2. Germline CDR1 ENHRY, CDR2 SYGVKD. There are 15 residues in the CDR3. The junction had 6 bases not matched to a gene; V was cut back by 10 bases and J by 1 base.

V gene TRBV28 combines with J gene TRBJ2-3; 11 positions agree with TRBD2. The CDR3 spans 19 residues. Germline assignment: CDR1 MDHEN and CDR2 SYDVKM. The V segment lost 6 bases and the J segment 1 base; nucleotides outside the gene matches: 15. CDR3 in amino acids: CASRRTSGRTAGGTDTQYF. The CDR3 coding sequence is TGTGCCAGCAGGAGAACTAGCGGGAGAACTGCTGGCGGCACAGATACGCAGTATTTT.

CDR3 loop: CASSARQGAVGNTIYF. CDR3 nucleotides: TGTGCCAGCAGCGCCCGACAGGGTGCGGTAGGAAACACCATATATTTT. The V call is TRBV9, the J call TRBJ1-3, with 7 bases matching TRBD1. The CDR3 extends over 16 amino acids. Trimming took 3 bases from V and 4 from J; bases not matched to a gene: 10. CDR1 is SGDLS and CDR2 is YYNGEE in the germline V gene.

V gene TRBV6-1 combines with J gene TRBJ1-5; the match to TRBD1 covers 8 bases. Trimming took 4 bases from V and 6 from J; bases not matched to a gene: 2. The germline gives CDR1 MNHNS, CDR2 SASEGT. The CDR3 loop spans 13 amino acids. The CDR3 spells CASSAGGGQPQHF. For the CDR3, the DNA is TGTGCCAGCAGTGCAGGGGGCGGTCAGCCCCAGCATTTT.

The chain couples TRBV7-8 to TRBJ2-3; 13 nucleotides line up with TRBD2. With V trimmed by 5 bases and J by 8 bases, 16 bases remained unmatched. The germline V gene encodes CDR1 SGHVS and CDR2 FQNEAQ. The CDR3 spans 18 residues. CDR3 DNA sequence: TGTGCCAGCAGCACCCGACTAGCGGGGGGCCCGCGGGGTAGTACGCAGTATTTT. Its protein product is CASSTRLAGGPRGSTQYF.

In its sample, this clone was seen once. The rearrangement links TRBV11-2 to TRBJ2-1; 12 bases match TRBD2. The CDR3 loop spans 19 amino acids. Germline trimming cut 2 bases from V and 7 bases from J; bases unmatched to any gene: 15. CDR1 and CDR2 from the germline V gene are SGHAT and FQNNGV. The CDR3 reads CASSLLNGASGRADNEQFF. CDR3 sequence (DNA): TGTGCCAGCAGCTTACTTAACGGGGCTAGCGGGAGGGCCGATAATGAGCAGTTCTTC.

V gene TRBV4-1 combines with J gene TRBJ2-7; 9 bases match TRBD1. This CDR3 is built from 17 residues. From germline, CDR1 is MGHRA and CDR2 YSYEKL. V trimming: 1 base; J trimming: 4 bases; junction bases outside the gene matches: 11. The CDR3 DNA reads as TGCGCCAGCAGCCAAGGGGGGCACGGGACAGGGTTATACGAGCAGTACTTC. As protein: CASSQGGHGTGLYEQYF.

The chain couples TRBV5-1 to TRBJ2-7, with a tentative D call TRBD2 (5 bases). The germline V gene has CDR1 SGHRS and CDR2 YFSETQ. The ends were cut back, 0 bases at V and 7 bases at J, with 5 bases in the middle. This CDR3 is built from 11 residues. The CDR3 loop reads CASSLAGEQYF. The CDR3 DNA reads as TGCGCCAGCAGCTTGGCGGGGGAGCAGTACTTC.

This chain links TRBV6-5 with TRBJ1-1, with D possibly being TRBD1 (5 bases). The CDR3 spans 12 residues. From germline, CDR1 is MNHEY and CDR2 SVGAGI. Trimming took 10 bases from V and 7 from J, leaving 16 bases between them. CDR3 DNA sequence: TGTGCCACCCTCGACGGGGGGAATGAAGCTTTCTTT. Protein product: CATLDGGNEAFF.

CDR3 sequence (DNA): TGTGCCAGCAGCGTACGCCTAGTTAACGGAGAGCAGTACTTC. Its translation: CASSVRLVNGEQYF. The V and J genes are TRBV9 and TRBJ2-7; D remains unclear. Trimming pared 1 base from V and 7 bases from J, leaving 15 bases between. In germline, CDR1 is SGDLS, CDR2 YYNGEE. This CDR3 region has 14 residues. Filled out from reference TRBV9 and TRBJ2-7, the complete variable domain reads DSGVTQTPKHLITATGQRVTLRCSPRSGDLSVYWYQQSLDQGLQFLIQYYNGEERAKGNILERFSAQQFPDLHSELNLSSLELGDSALYFCASSVRLVNGEQYFGPGTRLTVT.

J is TRBJ1-4 and V is TRBV19, with 8 bases lining up with TRBD1. The CDR3 has 16 amino acids. CDR1 and CDR2 from the germline V gene are LNHDA and SQIVND (reference sequence). The V segment lost 4 bases and the J segment 7 bases; nucleotides outside the gene matches: 11. This CDR3 is CASSTSTGAPREKLFF. The CDR3 DNA sequence: TGTGCCAGTAGTACGTCGACAGGGGCCCCCCGTGAAAAACTGTTTTTT.

The chain links TRBV7-3 to TRBJ2-7; D might be TRBD1 (6 bases). V was cut by 0 bases and J by 5 bases, with 11 bases left in between. Per the germline V gene, CDR1 is SGHTA and CDR2 is FQGTGA. The CDR3 totals 14 residues. The CDR3 bases are TGTGCCAGCAGCTTAACTCCCAGGGGCGACGAGCAGTACTTC. This translates into CASSLTPRGDEQYF.

The chain has TRBV6-4 and TRBJ2-1; 8 bases match TRBD2. The ends lost 2 bases at V and 8 bases at J; junction bases unmatched: 5. Germline CDR1 is MRHNA and CDR2 is SNTAGT. CDR3 length: 14 amino acids. The CDR3 sequence is CASSDIGGADEQFF. The DNA for the CDR3 is TGTGCCAGCAGTGACATCGGGGGGGCGGATGAGCAGTTCTTC.

V and J are TRBV7-6 and TRBJ2-3; TRBD2 matches 9 bases. Trimming took 1 base from V and 1 from J; bases not matched to a gene: 12. Germline loops: CDR1 SGHVS, CDR2 FNYEAQ. This CDR3 has 19 amino acids. The CDR3 DNA reads as TGTGCCAGCAGCTTAGAGTGGAGCTACGAGCGGGAGGGCACAGATACGCAGTATTTT. Its protein product is CASSLEWSYEREGTDTQYF.

This clone appeared once. V gene TRBV23-1 combines with J gene TRBJ2-2; 9 bases map to TRBD2. TRBV23-1 is an ORF for which the function is uncertain. The CDR3 covers 17 residues. After removal of 4 bases from V and 5 bases from J, the junction contained 11 bases not matched to a gene. The CDR3 here is CASSRPPSGARTGELFF. The CDR3 nucleotides read TGCGCCAGCAGTCGTCCCCCTAGCGGGGCTCGAACCGGGGAGCTGTTTTTT.

The chain uses TRBV11-2 and TRBJ2-1; 10 nucleotides line up with TRBD2. This CDR3 is 18 amino acids long. V lost 1 base to trimming and J lost 0 bases; unmatched junction nucleotides: 6. Germline values: CDR1 SGHAT, CDR2 FQNNGV. The CDR3, as DNA: TGTGCCAGCAGCTTAGTCCTCCCTAGCGGGAGCTCCTACAATGAGCAGTTCTTC. Translating it yields CASSLVLPSGSSYNEQFF.

The genes are TRBV5-1 and TRBJ2-7; a possible D gene is TRBD1 (5 bases). Germline CDR1 SGHRS, CDR2 YFSETQ. The CDR3 is 13 amino acids. V dropped 0 bases and J dropped 5 bases, with 9 bases sitting between them. This CDR3 reads CASSLDRTDEQYF. The CDR3 nucleotides are TGCGCCAGCAGCTTGGACAGGACGGACGAGCAGTACTTC.

V gene TRBV2 combines with J gene TRBJ1-4; 7 bases line up with TRBD1. CDR1 and CDR2 (germline): SNHLY, FYNNEI. J lost 5 bases, V lost 5 bases, and 5 bases had no gene match. The CDR3 runs to 14 residues. The CDR3 spells CASSSTGLNEKLFF. The CDR3 coding sequence is TGTGCCAGCAGTTCGACAGGGCTGAATGAAAAACTGTTTTTT.

The rearrangement links TRBV6-5 to TRBJ1-4; D ambiguous. Germline V gene sequence: CDR1 MNHEY, CDR2 SVGAGI. The length of the CDR3 is 13 residues. V was cut by 10 bases and J by 12 bases, with 21 bases left in between. For the CDR3, the DNA is TGTGCCACCCTCTCACCGGGTAGTGTAGAACTGTTTTTT. It codes for CATLSPGSVELFF.

The genes are TRBV27 and TRBJ2-3; D might be TRBD2 (6 bases). V lost 6 bases to trimming and J lost 1 base, with 14 bases between them. This CDR3 spans 15 amino acids. CDR1 and CDR2 from the germline V gene are MNHEY and SMNVEV (reference sequence). In nucleotides, the CDR3 is TGTGCCAGCAGCCCCATGGGACTTGGCACAGATACGCAGTATTTT. It encodes CASSPMGLGTDTQYF.

The CDR3 spells CASSLVAGTGGYNEQFF. Written as DNA, the CDR3 is TGCGCCAGCAGCTTGGTTGCAGGGACAGGGGGGTACAATGAGCAGTTCTTC. The V and J genes are TRBV5-1 and TRBJ2-1; 11 nucleotides line up with TRBD1. Trimming cost V 0 bases and J 4 bases; bases outside gene matches: 6. The germline V gene has CDR1 SGHRS and CDR2 YFSETQ. This CDR3 has 17 residues. The full variable domain, completed using reference TRBV5-1 and TRBJ2-1, is KAGVTQTPRYLIKTRGQQVTLSCSPISGHRSVSWYQQTPGQGLQFLFEYFSETQRNKGNFPGRFSGRQFSNSRSEMNVSTLELGDSALYLCASSLVAGTGGYNEQFFGPGTRLTVL.

The chain links TRBV27 to TRBJ2-1, with 10 bases matching TRBD2. Germline trimming cut 6 bases from V and 8 bases from J; bases unmatched to any gene: 7. This CDR3 has 14 residues. CDR1 MNHEY and CDR2 SMNVEV come from the germline V gene (reference sequence). For the CDR3, the DNA is TGTGCCAGCAGAACTAGCGGGGCCTCAGATGAGCAGTTCTTC. Translating it yields CASRTSGASDEQFF.

The rearrangement joins TRBV4-3 to TRBJ1-2, with D possibly matching TRBD1 (6 bases). Germline loops: CDR1 LGHNA, CDR2 YSLEER. V lost 0 bases, J lost 0 bases, and 8 bases lay in between. The CDR3 loop spans 15 amino acids. The CDR3 nucleotides read TGCGCCAGCAGCCAAGAGACAGGTGCTAACTATGGCTACACCTTC. It yields the protein CASSQETGANYGYTF.